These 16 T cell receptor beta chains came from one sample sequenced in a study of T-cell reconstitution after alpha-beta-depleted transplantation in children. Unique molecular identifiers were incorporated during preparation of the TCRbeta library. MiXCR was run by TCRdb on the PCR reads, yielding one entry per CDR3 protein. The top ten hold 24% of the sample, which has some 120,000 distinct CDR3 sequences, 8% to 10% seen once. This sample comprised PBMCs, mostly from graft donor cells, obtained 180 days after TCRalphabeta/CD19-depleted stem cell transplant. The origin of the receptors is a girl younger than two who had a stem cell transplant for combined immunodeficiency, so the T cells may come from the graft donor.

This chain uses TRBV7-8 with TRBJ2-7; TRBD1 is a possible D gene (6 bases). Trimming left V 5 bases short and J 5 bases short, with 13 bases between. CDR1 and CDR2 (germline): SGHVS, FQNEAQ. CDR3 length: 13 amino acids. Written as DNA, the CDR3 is TGTGCCAGCAGCCGACAGGAGCAGGACGAGCAGTACTTC. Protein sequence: CASSRQEQDEQYF.

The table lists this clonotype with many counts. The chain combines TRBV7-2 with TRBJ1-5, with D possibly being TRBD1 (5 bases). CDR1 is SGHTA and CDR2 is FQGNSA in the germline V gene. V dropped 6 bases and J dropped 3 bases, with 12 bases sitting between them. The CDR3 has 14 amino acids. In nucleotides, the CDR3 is TGTGCCAGCAGTTTCGACAGTTTCAATCAGCCCCAGCATTTT. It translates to CASSFDSFNQPQHF.

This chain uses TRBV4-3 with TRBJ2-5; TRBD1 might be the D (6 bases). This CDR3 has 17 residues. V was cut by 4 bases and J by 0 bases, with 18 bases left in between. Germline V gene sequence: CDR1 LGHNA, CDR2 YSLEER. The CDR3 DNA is TGCGCCAGCAGCCGAAGGGGGACGGACCCGTACCAAGAGACCCAGTACTTC. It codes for CASSRRGTDPYQETQYF.

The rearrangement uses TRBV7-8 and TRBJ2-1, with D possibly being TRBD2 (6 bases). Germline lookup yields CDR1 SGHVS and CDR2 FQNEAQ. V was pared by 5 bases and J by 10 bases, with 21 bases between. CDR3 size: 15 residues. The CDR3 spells CASSPPGTGPIEQFF. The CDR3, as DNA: TGTGCCAGCAGCCCCCCCGGGACTGGTCCCATAGAGCAGTTCTTC.

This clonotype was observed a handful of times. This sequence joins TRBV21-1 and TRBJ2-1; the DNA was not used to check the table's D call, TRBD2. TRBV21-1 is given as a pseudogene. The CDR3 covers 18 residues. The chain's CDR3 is CASFPGWPSGRPYNEQFF. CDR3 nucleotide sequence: TGTGCCAGTTTCCCTGGGTGGCCTAGCGGGAGGCCCTACAATGAGCAGTTCTTC.

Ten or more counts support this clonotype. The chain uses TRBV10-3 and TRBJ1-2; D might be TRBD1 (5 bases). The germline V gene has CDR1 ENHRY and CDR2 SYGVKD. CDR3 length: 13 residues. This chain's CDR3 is CALRDRANYGYTF. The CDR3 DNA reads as TGTGCTCTGAGGGACCGTGCTAACTATGGCTACACCTTC.

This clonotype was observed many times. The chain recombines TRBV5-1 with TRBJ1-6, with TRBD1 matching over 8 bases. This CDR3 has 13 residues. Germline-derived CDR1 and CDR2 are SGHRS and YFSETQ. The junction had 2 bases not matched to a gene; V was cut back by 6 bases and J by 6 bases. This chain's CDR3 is CASTRGPNSPLHF. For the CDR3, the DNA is TGCGCCAGCACCAGGGGGCCTAATTCACCCCTCCACTTT.

The CDR3 DNA is TGTGCCAGCAGTGAAGTTTCGAAGTTCTATGGCTACACCTTC. Translated, it gives CASSEVSKFYGYTF. The chain is built from TRBV6-1 and TRBJ1-2; no clear D. V was pared by 1 base and J by 4 bases, with 10 bases between. The CDR3 runs 14 residues. Germline values: CDR1 MNHNS, CDR2 SASEGT.

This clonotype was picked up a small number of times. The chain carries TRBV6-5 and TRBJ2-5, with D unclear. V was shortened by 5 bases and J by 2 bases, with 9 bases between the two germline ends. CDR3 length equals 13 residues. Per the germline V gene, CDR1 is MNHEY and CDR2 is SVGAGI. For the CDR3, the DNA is TGTGCCAGCAGTCGACACGTTCAAGAGACCCAGTACTTC. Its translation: CASSRHVQETQYF.

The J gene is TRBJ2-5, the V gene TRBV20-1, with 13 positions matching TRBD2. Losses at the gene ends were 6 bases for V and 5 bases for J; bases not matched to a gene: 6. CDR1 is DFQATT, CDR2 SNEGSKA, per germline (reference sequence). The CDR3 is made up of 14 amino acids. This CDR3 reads CSARTSGSGETQYF. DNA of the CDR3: TGCAGTGCGCGGACTAGCGGGAGTGGGGAGACCCAGTACTTC.

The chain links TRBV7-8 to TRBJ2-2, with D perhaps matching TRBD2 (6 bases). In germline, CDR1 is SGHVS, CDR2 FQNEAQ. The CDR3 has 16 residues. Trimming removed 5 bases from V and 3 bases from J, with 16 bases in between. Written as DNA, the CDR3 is TGTGCCAGCAGCCCGACTCTAGCGCCGGACACCGGGGAGCTGTTTTTT. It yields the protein CASSPTLAPDTGELFF. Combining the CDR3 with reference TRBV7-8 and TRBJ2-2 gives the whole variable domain GAGVSQSPRYKVAKRGQDVALRCDPISGHVSLFWYQQALGQGPEFLTYFQNEAQLDKSGLPSDRFFAERPEGSVSTLKIQRTQQEDSAVYLCASSPTLAPDTGELFFGEGSRLTVL.

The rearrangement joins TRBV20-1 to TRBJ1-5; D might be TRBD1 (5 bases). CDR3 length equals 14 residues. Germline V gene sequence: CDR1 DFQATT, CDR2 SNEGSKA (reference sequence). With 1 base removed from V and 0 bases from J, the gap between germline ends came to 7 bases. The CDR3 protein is CSARGGYSNQPQHF. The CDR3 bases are TGCAGTGCTAGAGGGGGGTATAGCAATCAGCCCCAGCATTTT.

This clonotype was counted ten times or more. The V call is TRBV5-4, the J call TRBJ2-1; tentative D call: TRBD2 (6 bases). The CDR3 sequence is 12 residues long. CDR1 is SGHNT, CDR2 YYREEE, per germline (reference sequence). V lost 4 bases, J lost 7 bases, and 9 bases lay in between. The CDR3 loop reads CASSPGLNEQFF. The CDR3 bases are TGTGCCAGCAGCCCCGGACTAAATGAGCAGTTCTTC.

The CDR3 nucleotides read TGTGCCTCCCGGATTGCAACTAATGAAAAACTGTTTTTT. It yields the protein CASRIATNEKLFF. The rearrangement joins TRBV10-3 to TRBJ1-4; D gene unclear. The CDR3 contains 13 residues. V shed 11 bases and J shed 0 bases, with 10 bases lying between them. Per germline, CDR1 ENHRY and CDR2 SYGVKD.

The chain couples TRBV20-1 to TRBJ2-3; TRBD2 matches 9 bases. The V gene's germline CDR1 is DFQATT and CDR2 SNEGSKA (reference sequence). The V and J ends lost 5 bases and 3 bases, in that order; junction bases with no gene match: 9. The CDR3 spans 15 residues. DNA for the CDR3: TGCAGTGCTTCCCCTACGGGACTAGCAACAGATACGCAGTATTTT. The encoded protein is CSASPTGLATDTQYF.

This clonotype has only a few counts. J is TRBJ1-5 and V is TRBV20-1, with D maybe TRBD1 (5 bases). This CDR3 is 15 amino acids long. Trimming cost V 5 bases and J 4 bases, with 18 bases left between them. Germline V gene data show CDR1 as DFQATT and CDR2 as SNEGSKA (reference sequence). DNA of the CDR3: TGCAGTGCTTCCTCCGAAAGGGGAGGTAATCAGCCCCAGCATTTT. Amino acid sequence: CSASSERGGNQPQHF.